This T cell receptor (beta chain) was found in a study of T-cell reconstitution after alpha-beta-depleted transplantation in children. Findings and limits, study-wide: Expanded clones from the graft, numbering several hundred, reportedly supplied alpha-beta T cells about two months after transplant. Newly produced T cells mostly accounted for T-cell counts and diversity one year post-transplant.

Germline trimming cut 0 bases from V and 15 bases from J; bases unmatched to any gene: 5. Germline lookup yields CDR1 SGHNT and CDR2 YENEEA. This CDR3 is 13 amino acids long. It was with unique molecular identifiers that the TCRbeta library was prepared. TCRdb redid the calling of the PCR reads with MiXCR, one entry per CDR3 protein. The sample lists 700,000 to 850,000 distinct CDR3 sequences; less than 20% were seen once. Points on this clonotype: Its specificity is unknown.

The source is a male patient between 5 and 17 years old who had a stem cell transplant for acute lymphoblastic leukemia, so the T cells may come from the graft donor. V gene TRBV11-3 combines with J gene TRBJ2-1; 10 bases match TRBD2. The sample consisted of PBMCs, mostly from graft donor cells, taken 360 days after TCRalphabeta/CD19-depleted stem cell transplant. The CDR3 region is CASSLDTSGIVFF. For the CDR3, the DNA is TGTGCCAGCAGCTTAGATACTAGCGGGATTGTGTTCTTC.